The 4 T cell receptor beta chains below come from one sample, sequenced in a study of Ad26.COV2.S vaccination and SARS-CoV-2 variants (dated by TCRdb to the early 2020s). The sample's treatment or condition label, decoded: over 15 received Ad26.COV2.S at low or high dose, single or two shots; about five received placebo; per-sample allocation not given. Repertoires of vaccine and placebo recipients were sequenced from samples collected on day 63 after the first injection. Libraries were constructed by the immunoSEQ multiplex PCR assay. In TCRdb, the immuneACCESS table is reduced to in-frame sequences with V and J assigned. These tables do not hold every clone; where another copy was compared, an unresolved V gene accounts for under half, and the others remain unexplained. The sample table lists about 400,000 clones, approximately 92% of them with a count of one. The top ten constitute approximately 1.7% of the sample.

The sequencing used peripheral blood, collected in a trial of Ad26.COV2.S vaccine versus placebo. These receptors originate from a person between 18 and 60 years old who received the Ad26.COV2.S COVID-19 vaccine or a placebo.

V is TRBV10-1 and J is TRBJ1-5, with D perhaps TRBD1 (6 bases). The germline V gene encodes CDR1 WNHNN and CDR2 SYGVQD (reference sequence). Trimming shortened V by 5 bases and J by 0 bases, and 29 bases separated the two germline ends. The CDR3 is 21 amino acids. The DNA of the CDR3 is TGCGCCAGCAGTATCGGCTTAGGGGGGAGCCTCCACTATTATAGCAATCAGCCCCAGCATTTT. Amino acids: CASSIGLGGSLHYYSNQPQHF.

This clone appeared once. This sequence joins TRBV2 and TRBJ1-1; weak D call: TRBD1 (5 bases). CDR3 length: 14 amino acids. Germline V CDR1 and CDR2: SNHLY, FYNNEI. Trimming took off 8 bases at V and 1 base at J, with 14 bases between the two ends. The CDR3 region is CASVGAAKNTEAFF. In DNA form, the CDR3 reads TGTGCCAGCGTTGGGGCAGCGAAGAACACTGAAGCTTTCTTT.

This chain connects TRBV5-1 to TRBJ2-3; the D gene is possibly TRBD2 (6 bases). The ends were cut back, 4 bases at V and 5 bases at J, with 11 bases in the middle. Germline V gene lookup returns CDR1 SGHRS and CDR2 YFSETQ. The CDR3 is 13 amino acids. The CDR3 here is CASSDPGGDTQYF. CDR3 coding DNA: TGCGCCAGCAGCGATCCCGGGGGAGATACGCAGTATTTT.

This CDR3 reads CAWSRGVGGGYTF. The DNA for the CDR3 is TGTGCCTGGAGTAGGGGGGTTGGTGGGGGCTACACCTTC. The chain has TRBV30 and TRBJ1-2; tentative D call: TRBD1 (6 bases). V was clipped by 2 bases and J by 8 bases, with 15 bases between them. The CDR3 sequence is 13 residues long. CDR1 is GTSNPN, CDR2 SVGIG, per germline (reference sequence). Looking up the rest from reference TRBV30 and TRBJ1-2 gives the full variable domain: SQTIHQWPATLVQPVGSPLSLECTVEGTSNPNLYWYRQAAGRGLQLLFYSVGIGQISSEVPQNLSASRPQDRQFILSSKKLLLSDSGFYLCAWSRGVGGGYTFGSGTRLTVV.